The text below deals with one T cell receptor (beta chain). What it binds is unknown. The length of the CDR3 is 13 residues. V shed 1 base and J shed 8 bases, with 12 bases lying between them. Germline V gives CDR1 SGHTS, CDR2 YDEGEE. Using immunoSEQ multiplex PCR, the repertoire was profiled, and TCRdb retains in-frame clones only, with some absent. The data show about 51,000 clones, about 77% seen once. The data were obtained in a study of early stage breast cancer tumors. Study information: ER+/PR+/HER2- status applied to about 70% of the 16 invasive breast tumors.

Overall study results and limits: Enriched TCRB sequences shared across patients were mostly commonly generated sequences. Compared with adjacent normal breast tissue, tumors showed around 2.5-fold greater T cell density and higher clonality. Comparing each tissue with blood distinguished tumor from normal in about 90% of the 16 patients.

This clonotype originated in a person aged 35-55 years with breast cancer. Sequences were obtained from blood. J is TRBJ1-1 and V is TRBV5-8; D is undetermined. The chain's CDR3 is CASSLIRSSEAFF. CDR3 nucleotide sequence: TGTGCCAGCAGCTTGATTAGATCGTCCGAAGCTTTCTTT.